Described below is a single T cell receptor beta chain sequence and its context. Its target is not known. When replicate PCRs were run on sorted subsets, they used around 200 ng DNA, tens of thousands of T cell genomes. Profiling relied on immunoSEQ multiplex PCR, and the TCRdb table lists in-frame clones only, not all of them. The sample has 1.5 million to 2.5 million clones; approximately 94% are singletons. This CDR3 has 12 residues. V lost 5 bases and J 7 bases, leaving 11 bases between the germline ends. Germline V CDR1 and CDR2: MNHEY, SVGAGI. The source of the sample is a study of shared clonotypes between healthy human individuals. Study results and limitations: Limited genetic and exposure-history diversity came from having few donors.

CD45RO negativity and positive selection for CCR7 defined naive CD8 cells, a population that excluded terminally differentiated effector memory CD45RA+ cells. The rearrangement uses TRBV6-5 and TRBJ1-1; D perhaps matches TRBD1 (6 bases). Specimen: naive CD8+ T cells sorted from blood. The receptor was derived from a man aged 18 to 30 in good health. The CDR3 protein is CASSAGQIEAFF. CDR3 bases: TGTGCCAGCAGTGCCGGACAGATTGAAGCTTTCTTT.